The clone carrying this TCR beta chain was found many times. Its antigen is still unknown. Bulk TCR library preparation followed previously described methods with listed TCR primers. MiXCR was run by TCRdb on the PCR reads, yielding one entry per CDR3 protein. This repertoire shows 300,000 to 400,000 distinct CDR3 sequences, about 20% found once; its top ten account for 0.75% to 0.85%. This sample stems from a study of molecular identifiers for immune sequencing clone quantification. Points from the study as a whole: More than 97% of effector molecules, versus under 1% of naive-cell molecules, belonged to clones above 20 RNA copies.

This receptor was taken from a human donor in good health. Some libraries in this study had Jurkat cell RNA spiked in. Sequencing input: naive CD8+ T cells from blood, with Jurkat cell RNA spiked in. The subset: FACS-sorted CD8+CD4-CCR7+CD45RA+ naive T cells.

The CDR3 DNA sequence: TGTGCCAGCAGCCTTTACGGAGGCCCATATGAAGCTTTCTTT. Amino acid sequence: CASSLYGGPYEAFF. This chain connects TRBV14 to TRBJ1-1; D is undetermined. The CDR3 has 14 amino acids. The V end lost 4 bases, the J end lost 7 bases, and 16 bases lay between the germline ends. The V gene's germline CDR1 is SGHDN and CDR2 FVKESK.